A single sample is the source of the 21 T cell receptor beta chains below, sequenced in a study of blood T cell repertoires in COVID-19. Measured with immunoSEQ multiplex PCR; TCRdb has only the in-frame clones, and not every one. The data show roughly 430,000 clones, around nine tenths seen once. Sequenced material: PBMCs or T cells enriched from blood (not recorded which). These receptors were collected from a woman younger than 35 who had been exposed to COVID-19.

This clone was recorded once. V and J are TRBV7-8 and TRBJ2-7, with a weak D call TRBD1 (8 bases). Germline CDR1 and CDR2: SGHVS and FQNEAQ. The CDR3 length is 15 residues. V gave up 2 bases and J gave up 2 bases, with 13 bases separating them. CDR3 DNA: TGTGCCAGCAGCTTATACAGGGGGGGAACCTACGAGCAGTACTTC. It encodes CASSLYRGGTYEQYF.

The CDR3: CASSFGLVYEQFF. CDR3 bases: TGTGCCAGCAGCTTCGGACTAGTTTATGAGCAGTTCTTC. The V gene is TRBV7-2, the J gene TRBJ2-1, with TRBD2 matching over 7 bases. CDR1 SGHTA and CDR2 FQGNSA come from the germline V gene. V gave up 3 bases and J gave up 8 bases; unmatched junction bases: 4. The CDR3 runs 13 residues.

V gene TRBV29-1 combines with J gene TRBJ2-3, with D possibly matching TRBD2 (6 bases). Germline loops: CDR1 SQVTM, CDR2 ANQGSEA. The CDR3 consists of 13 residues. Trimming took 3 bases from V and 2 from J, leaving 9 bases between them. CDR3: CSVDRRDTDTQYF. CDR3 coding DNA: TGCAGCGTTGATCGGAGGGACACAGATACGCAGTATTTT.

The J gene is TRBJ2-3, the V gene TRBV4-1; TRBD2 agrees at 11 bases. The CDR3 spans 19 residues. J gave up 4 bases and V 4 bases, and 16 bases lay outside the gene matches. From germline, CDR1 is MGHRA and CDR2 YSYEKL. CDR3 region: CASSREEISGRALPDTQYF. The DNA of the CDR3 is TGCGCCAGCAGCCGCGAGGAAATTAGCGGGAGGGCCCTCCCAGATACGCAGTATTTT.

The CDR3 nucleotides are TGTGCCAGCAGCGACGGGGGGGCAAGTACAGATACGCAGTATTTT. Protein product: CASSDGGASTDTQYF. The chain joins TRBV9 to TRBJ2-3; the match to TRBD2 covers 8 bases. In germline, CDR1 is SGDLS, CDR2 YYNGEE. V shed 3 bases and J 3 bases; nucleotides not matched to a gene: 6. The CDR3 is 15 residues long.

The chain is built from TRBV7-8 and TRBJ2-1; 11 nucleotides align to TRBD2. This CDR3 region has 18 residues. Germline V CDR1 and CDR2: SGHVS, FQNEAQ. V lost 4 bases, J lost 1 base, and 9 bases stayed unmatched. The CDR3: CASSSDGSGGESYNEQFF. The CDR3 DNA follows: TGTGCCAGCAGCTCCGATGGTAGCGGGGGGGAATCCTACAATGAGCAGTTCTTC.

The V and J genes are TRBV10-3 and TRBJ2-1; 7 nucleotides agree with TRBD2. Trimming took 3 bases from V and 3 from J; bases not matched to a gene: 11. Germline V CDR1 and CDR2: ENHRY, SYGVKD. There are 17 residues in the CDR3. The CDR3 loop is CAISEAGTTRGYNEQFF. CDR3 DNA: TGTGCCATCAGTGAAGCCGGGACTACAAGGGGCTACAATGAGCAGTTCTTC.

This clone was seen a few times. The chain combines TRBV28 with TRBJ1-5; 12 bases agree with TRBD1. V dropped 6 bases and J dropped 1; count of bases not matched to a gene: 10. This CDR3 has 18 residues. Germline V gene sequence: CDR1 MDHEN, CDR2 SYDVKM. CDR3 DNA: TGTGCCAGCAGCTATGGGACAGGGGGCGCGGGGAGCAATCAGCCCCAGCATTTT. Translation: CASSYGTGGAGSNQPQHF.

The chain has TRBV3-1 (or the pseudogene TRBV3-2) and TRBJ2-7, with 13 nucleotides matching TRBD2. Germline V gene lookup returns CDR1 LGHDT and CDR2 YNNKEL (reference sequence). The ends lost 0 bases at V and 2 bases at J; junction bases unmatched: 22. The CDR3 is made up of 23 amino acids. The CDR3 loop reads CASSQDLGSLWGPGLAGAYEQYF. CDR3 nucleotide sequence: TGTGCCAGCAGCCAAGATCTTGGGTCTTTGTGGGGACCCGGACTAGCGGGGGCCTACGAGCAGTACTTC.

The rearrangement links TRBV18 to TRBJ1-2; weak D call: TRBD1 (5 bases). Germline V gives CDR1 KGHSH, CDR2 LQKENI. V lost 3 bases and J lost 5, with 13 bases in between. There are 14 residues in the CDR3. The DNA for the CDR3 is TGTGCCAGCTCACCCCAAGACAGCCTATATGGCTACACCTTC. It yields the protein CASSPQDSLYGYTF.

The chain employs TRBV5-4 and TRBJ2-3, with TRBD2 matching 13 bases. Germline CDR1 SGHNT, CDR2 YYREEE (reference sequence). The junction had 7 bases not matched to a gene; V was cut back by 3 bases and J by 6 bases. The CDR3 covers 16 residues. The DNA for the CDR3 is TGTGCCAGCAGCTCCTTCCCGACTAGCGGGGGGGATACGCAGTATTTT. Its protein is CASSSFPTSGGDTQYF.

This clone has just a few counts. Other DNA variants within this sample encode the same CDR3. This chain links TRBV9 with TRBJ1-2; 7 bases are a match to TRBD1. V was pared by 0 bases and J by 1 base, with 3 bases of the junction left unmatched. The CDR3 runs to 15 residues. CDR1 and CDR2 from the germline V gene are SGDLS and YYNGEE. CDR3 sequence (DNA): TGTGCCAGCAGCGTAGGACAGGGCCTTAACTATGGCTACACCTTC. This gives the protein CASSVGQGLNYGYTF.

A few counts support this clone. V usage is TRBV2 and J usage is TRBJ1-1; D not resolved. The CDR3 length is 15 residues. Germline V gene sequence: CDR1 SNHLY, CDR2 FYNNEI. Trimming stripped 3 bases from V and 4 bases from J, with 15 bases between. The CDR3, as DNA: TGTGCCAGCAGTGATTCTCGTGGAGACGGCACTGAAGCTTTCTTT. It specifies CASSDSRGDGTEAFF.

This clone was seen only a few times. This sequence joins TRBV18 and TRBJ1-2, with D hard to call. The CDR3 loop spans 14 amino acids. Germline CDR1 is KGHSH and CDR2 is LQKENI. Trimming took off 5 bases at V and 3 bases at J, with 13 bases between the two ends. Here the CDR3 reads CASSGQALDYGYTF. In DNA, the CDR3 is TGTGCCAGCTCAGGGCAGGCCCTTGACTATGGCTACACCTTC. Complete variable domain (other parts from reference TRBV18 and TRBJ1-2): NAGVMQNPRHLVRRRGQEARLRCSPMKGHSHVYWYRQLPEEGLKFMVYLQKENIIDESGMPKERFSAEFPKEGPSILRIQQVVRGDSAAYFCASSGQALDYGYTFGSGTRLTVV.

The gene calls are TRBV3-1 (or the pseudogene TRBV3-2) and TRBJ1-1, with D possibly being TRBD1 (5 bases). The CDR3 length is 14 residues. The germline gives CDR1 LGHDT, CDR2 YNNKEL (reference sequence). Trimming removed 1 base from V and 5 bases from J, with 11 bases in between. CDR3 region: CASSQGIGDTEAFF. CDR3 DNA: TGTGCCAGCAGCCAAGGTATAGGGGATACTGAAGCTTTCTTT.

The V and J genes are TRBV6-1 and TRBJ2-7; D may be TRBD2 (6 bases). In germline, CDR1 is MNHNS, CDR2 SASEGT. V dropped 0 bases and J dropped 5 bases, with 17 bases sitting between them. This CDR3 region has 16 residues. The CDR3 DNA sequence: TGTGCCAGCAGTGAAGCCTGGGGAGCGGGCGGAAACGAGCAGTACTTC. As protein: CASSEAWGAGGNEQYF.

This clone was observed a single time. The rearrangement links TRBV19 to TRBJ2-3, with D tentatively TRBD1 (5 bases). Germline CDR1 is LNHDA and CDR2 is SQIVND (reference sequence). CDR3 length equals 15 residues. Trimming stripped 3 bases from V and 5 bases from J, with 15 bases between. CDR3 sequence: CASSILRLGQDTQYF. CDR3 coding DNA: TGTGCCAGTAGTATTTTGCGATTGGGGCAAGATACGCAGTATTTT.

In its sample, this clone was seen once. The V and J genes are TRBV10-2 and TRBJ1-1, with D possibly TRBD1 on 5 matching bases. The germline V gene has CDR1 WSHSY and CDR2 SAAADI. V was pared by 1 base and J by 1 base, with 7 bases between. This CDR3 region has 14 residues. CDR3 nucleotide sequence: TGCGCCAGCAGTGAGTTACAGGAGAACACTGAAGCTTTCTTT. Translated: CASSELQENTEAFF.

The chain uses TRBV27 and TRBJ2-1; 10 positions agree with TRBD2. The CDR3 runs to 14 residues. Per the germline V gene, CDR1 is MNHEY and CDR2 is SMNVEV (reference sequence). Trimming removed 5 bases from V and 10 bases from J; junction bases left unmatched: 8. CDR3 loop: CASSTSGIASEQFF. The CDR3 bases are TGTGCCAGCAGTACTAGCGGGATAGCGTCCGAGCAGTTCTTC.

The CDR3 loop is CASAIQPTSGRGGVAKNIQYF. CDR3 DNA: TGTGCCAGCGCAATCCAACCGACTAGCGGGAGGGGGGGGGTAGCCAAAAACATTCAGTACTTC. The chain uses TRBV27 and TRBJ2-4, with 14 nucleotides matching TRBD2. The CDR3 spans 21 residues. After removal of 8 bases from V and 0 bases from J, the junction contained 18 bases not matched to a gene. Germline V gene lookup returns CDR1 MNHEY and CDR2 SMNVEV (reference sequence).

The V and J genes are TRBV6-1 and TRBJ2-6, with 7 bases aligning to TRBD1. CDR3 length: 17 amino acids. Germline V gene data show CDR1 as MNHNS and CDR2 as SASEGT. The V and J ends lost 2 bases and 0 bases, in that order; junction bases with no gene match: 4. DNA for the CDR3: TGTGCCAGCAGTGAAAGGGGGCCCTCCTCTGGGGCCAACGTCCTGACTTTC. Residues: CASSERGPSSGANVLTF.